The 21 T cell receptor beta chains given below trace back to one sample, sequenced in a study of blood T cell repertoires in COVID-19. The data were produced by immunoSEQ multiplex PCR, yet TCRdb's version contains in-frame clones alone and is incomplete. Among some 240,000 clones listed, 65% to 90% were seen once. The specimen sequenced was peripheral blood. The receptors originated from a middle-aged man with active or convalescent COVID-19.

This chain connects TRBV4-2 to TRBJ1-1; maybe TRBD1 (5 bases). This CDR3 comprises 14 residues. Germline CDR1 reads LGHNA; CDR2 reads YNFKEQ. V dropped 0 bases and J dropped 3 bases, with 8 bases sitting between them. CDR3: CASSQDIGDTEAFF. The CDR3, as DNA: TGTGCCAGCAGCCAAGATATAGGGGACACTGAAGCTTTCTTT.

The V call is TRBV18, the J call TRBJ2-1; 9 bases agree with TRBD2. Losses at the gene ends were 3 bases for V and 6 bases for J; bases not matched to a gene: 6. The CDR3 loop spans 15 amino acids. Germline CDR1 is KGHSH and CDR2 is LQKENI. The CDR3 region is CASSPVAGGPNEQFF. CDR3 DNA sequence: TGTGCCAGCTCACCGGTCGCGGGGGGGCCCAATGAGCAGTTCTTC.

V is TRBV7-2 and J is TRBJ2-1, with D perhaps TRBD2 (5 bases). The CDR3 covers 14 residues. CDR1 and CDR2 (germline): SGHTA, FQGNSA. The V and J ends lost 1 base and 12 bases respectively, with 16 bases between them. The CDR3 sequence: CASSLGVVGVGQFF. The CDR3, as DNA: TGTGCCAGCAGCTTAGGAGTTGTGGGAGTGGGGCAGTTCTTC.

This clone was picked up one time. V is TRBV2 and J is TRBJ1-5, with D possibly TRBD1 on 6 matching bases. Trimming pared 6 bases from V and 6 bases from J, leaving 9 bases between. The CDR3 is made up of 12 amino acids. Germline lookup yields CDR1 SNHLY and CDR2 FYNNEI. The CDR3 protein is CASRGGGQPQHF. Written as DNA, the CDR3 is TGTGCCAGCAGAGGGGGGGGTCAGCCCCAGCATTTT.

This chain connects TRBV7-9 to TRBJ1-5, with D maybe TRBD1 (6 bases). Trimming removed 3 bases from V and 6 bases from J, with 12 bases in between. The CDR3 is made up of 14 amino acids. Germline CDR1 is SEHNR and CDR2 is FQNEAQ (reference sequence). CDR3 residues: CASSFGGAVQPQHF. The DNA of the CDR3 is TGTGCCAGCAGCTTTGGGGGGGCCGTTCAGCCCCAGCATTTT.

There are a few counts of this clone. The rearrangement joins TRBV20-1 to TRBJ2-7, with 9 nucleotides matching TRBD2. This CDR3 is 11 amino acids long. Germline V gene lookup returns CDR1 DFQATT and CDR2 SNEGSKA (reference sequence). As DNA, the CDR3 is TGCCGAGTAGCGGGGGACTACGAGCAGTACTTC. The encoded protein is CRVAGDYEQYF.

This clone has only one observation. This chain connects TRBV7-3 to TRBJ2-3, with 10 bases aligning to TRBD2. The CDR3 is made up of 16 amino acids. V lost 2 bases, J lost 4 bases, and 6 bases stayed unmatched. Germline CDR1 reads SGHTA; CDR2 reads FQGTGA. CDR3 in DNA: TGTGCCAGCAGCTTAGCAGCGGGGGGGCTCCCAGATACGCAGTATTTT. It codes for CASSLAAGGLPDTQYF.

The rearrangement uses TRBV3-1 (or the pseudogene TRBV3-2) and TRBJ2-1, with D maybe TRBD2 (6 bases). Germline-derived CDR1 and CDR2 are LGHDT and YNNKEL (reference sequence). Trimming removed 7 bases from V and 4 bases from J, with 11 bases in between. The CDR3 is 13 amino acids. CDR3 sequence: CASKDSGYNEQFF. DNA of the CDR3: TGTGCCAGCAAGGATAGCGGTTACAATGAGCAGTTCTTC.

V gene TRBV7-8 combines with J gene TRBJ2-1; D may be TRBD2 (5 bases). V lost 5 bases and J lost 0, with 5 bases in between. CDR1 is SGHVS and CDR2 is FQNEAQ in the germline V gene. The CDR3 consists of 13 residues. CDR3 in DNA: TGTGCCAGCAGCACTAGCTCCTACAATGAGCAGTTCTTC. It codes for CASSTSSYNEQFF.

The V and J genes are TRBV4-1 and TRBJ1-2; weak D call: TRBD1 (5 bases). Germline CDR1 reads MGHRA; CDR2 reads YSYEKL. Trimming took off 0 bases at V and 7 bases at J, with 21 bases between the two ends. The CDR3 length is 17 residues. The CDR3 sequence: CASSQEAPAGELAGYTF. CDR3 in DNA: TGCGCCAGCAGCCAAGAGGCTCCCGCGGGGGAACTGGCTGGCTACACCTTC.

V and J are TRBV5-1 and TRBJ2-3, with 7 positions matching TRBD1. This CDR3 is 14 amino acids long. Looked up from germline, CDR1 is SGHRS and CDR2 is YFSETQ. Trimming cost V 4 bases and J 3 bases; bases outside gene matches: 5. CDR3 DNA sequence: TGCGCCAGCAGCCCGATGACAGGGACAGATACGCAGTATTTT. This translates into CASSPMTGTDTQYF.

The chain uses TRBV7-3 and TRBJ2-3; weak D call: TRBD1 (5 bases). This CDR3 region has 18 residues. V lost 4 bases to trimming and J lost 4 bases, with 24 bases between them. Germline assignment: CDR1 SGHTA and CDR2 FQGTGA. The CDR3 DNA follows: TGTGCCAGCAGCTCCCTACCCACCTCTCAGGGATCGGCAGATACGCAGTATTTT. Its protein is CASSSLPTSQGSADTQYF.

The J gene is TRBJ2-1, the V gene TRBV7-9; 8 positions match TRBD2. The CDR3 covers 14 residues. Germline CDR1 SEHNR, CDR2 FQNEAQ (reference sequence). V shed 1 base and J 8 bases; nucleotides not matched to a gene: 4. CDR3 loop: CASSLGLARHEQFF. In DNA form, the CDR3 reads TGTGCCAGCAGCTTAGGACTAGCGAGGCATGAGCAGTTCTTC. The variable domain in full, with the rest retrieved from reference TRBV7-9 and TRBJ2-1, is DTGVSQNPRHKITKRGQNVTFRCDPISEHNRLYWYRQTLGQGPEFLTYFQNEAQLEKSRLLSDRFSAERPKGSFSTLEIQRTEQGDSAMYLCASSLGLARHEQFFGPGTRLTVL.

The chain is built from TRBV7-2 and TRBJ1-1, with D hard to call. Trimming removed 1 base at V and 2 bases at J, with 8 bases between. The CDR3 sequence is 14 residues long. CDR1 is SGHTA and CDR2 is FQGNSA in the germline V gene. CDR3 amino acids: CASSLVHTNTEAFF. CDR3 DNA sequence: TGTGCCAGCAGCTTAGTACATACCAACACTGAAGCTTTCTTT.

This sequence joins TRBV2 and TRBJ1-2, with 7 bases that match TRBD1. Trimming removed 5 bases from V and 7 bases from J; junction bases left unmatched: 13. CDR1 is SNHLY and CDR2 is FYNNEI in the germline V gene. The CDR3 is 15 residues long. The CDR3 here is CASSPGQSRLFGYTF. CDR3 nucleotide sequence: TGTGCCAGCAGTCCGGGACAGAGTCGCCTTTTTGGCTACACCTTC.

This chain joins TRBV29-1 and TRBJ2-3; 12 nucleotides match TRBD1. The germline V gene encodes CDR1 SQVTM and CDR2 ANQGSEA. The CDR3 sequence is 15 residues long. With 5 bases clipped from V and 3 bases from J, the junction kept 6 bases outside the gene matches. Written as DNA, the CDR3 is TGCAGCGTTTCGGGACAGGGGGCTGGGACAGATACGCAGTATTTT. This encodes CSVSGQGAGTDTQYF.

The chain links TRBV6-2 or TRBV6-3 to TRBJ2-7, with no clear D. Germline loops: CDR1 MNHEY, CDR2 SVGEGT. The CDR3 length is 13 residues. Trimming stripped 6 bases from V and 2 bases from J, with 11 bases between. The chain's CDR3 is CASSQRSPYEQYV. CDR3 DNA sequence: TGTGCCAGCAGCCAAAGGAGCCCCTACGAGCAGTACGTC.

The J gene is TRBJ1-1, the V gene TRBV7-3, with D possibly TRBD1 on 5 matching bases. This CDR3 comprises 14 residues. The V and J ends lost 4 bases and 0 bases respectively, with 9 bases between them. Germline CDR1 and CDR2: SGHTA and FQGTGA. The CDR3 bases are TGTGCCAGCAGCTCTCAGGGCATGAACACTGAAGCTTTCTTT. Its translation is CASSSQGMNTEAFF.

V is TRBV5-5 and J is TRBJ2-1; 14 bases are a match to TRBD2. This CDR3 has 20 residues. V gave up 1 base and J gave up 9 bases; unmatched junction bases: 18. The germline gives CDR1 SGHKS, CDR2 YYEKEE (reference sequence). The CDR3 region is CASSLSAGLAGGTGHSEQFF. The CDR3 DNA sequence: TGTGCCAGCAGCTTGTCCGCAGGACTAGCGGGAGGAACCGGACACAGTGAGCAGTTCTTC. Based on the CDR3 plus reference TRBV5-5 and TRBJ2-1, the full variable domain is DAGVTQSPTHLIKTRGQQVTLRCSPISGHKSVSWYQQVLGQGPQFIFQYYEKEERGRGNFPDRFSARQFPNYSSELNVNALLLGDSALYLCASSLSAGLAGGTGHSEQFFGPGTRLTVL.

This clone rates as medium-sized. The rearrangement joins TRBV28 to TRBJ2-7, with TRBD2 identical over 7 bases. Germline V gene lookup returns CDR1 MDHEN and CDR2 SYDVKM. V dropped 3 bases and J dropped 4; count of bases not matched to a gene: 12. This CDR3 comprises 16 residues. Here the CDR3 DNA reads TGTGCCAGCAGTTTCGGGTTCGGCGGGAGCCAATACGAGCAGTACTTC. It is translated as CASSFGFGGSQYEQYF.

The CDR3 is CASSGTSGRAFNEQFF. CDR3 bases: TGTGCCAGCAGCGGGACTAGCGGGAGGGCCTTCAATGAGCAGTTCTTC. The chain recombines TRBV28 with TRBJ2-1, with 16 bases fitting TRBD2. J lost 6 bases, V lost 6 bases, and 5 bases had no gene match. The CDR3 loop spans 16 amino acids. Germline V lookup: CDR1 MDHEN, CDR2 SYDVKM.